Shown below are 7 T cell receptor beta chains from a single sample sequenced in a study of CD8 T cells in ankylosing spondylitis. TCRdb reanalysed the 5' RACE reads using MiXCR and keeps one entry per CDR3 protein. The table has about 240,000 distinct CDR3 sequences, 7.5% to 9% seen once. Sequenced: blood, either unsorted or a sorted T cell fraction (not recorded which). All receptors derive from a male donor with ankylosing spondylitis or in good health (not recorded which).

This clonotype was picked up a small number of times. The chain combines TRBV11-1 with TRBJ1-2; possible D gene TRBD1, 6 bases. The CDR3 has 18 amino acids. CDR1 is SGHAT and CDR2 is FQDESV in the germline V gene (reference sequence). V was clipped by 7 bases and J by 2 bases, with 26 bases between them. The CDR3 loop reads CASTSGGLNRVANYGYTF. CDR3 coding DNA: TGTGCCAGCACCTCGGGGGGTCTGAACAGGGTGGCGAACTATGGCTACACCTTC.

This clonotype was seen at least ten times. V is TRBV7-6 and J is TRBJ2-1, with 7 nucleotides matching TRBD1. There are 12 residues in the CDR3. With V trimmed by 5 bases and J by 8 bases, 3 bases remained unmatched. Germline CDR1 and CDR2: SGHVS and FNYEAQ. The CDR3 loop reads CASSTGDDEQFF. The CDR3 DNA is TGTGCCAGCAGCACAGGGGACGATGAGCAGTTCTTC.

This clonotype has at least ten counts. The rearrangement links TRBV30 to TRBJ1-5; D uncertain. This CDR3 has 13 residues. V gave up 0 bases and J gave up 4 bases, with 7 bases separating them. CDR1 and CDR2 from the germline V gene are GTSNPN and SVGIG (reference sequence). This chain's CDR3 is CAWSVLLNQPQHF. CDR3 coding DNA: TGTGCCTGGAGTGTACTATTAAATCAGCCCCAGCATTTT.

This clonotype came up many times. This chain connects TRBV20-1 to TRBJ1-4; D perhaps matches TRBD1 (5 bases). This CDR3 contains 11 residues. Germline CDR1 reads DFQATT; CDR2 reads SNEGSKA (reference sequence). The V and J ends lost 6 bases and 8 bases respectively, with 10 bases between them. DNA for the CDR3: TGCAGTGCGAGGGGATGGGAAAAACTGTTTTTT. It is translated as CSARGWEKLFF.

This clonotype showed up many times. The rearrangement links TRBV20-1 to TRBJ2-1; 12 positions agree with TRBD2. J lost 8 bases, V lost 3 bases, and 8 bases had no gene match. This CDR3 is 15 amino acids long. Germline loops: CDR1 DFQATT, CDR2 SNEGSKA (reference sequence). CDR3 coding DNA: TGCAGTGCTAGCGATTCTAGCGGGGGGGCCTATGAGCAGTTCTTC. Residues: CSASDSSGGAYEQFF.

This clonotype was counted ten times or more. V usage is TRBV20-1 and J usage is TRBJ2-3, with D hard to call. Germline CDR1 is DFQATT and CDR2 is SNEGSKA (reference sequence). This CDR3 has 11 residues. V was shortened by 5 bases and J by 2 bases, with 5 bases between the two germline ends. CDR3 protein: CSAGLTDTQYF. The CDR3 region has the DNA TGCAGTGCTGGGCTCACAGATACGCAGTATTTT.

This clonotype was counted ten times or more. The J gene is TRBJ2-3, the V gene TRBV4-3; 7 positions agree with TRBD2. Per the germline V gene, CDR1 is LGHNA and CDR2 is YSLEER. J lost 0 bases, V lost 1 base, and 4 bases had no gene match. The CDR3 has 16 amino acids. The CDR3 DNA is TGCGCCAGCAGCCAAGGGGCTAGCGGCAGCACAGATACGCAGTATTTT. This codes for CASSQGASGSTDTQYF.